The source of this T cell receptor (beta chain) is a study of TIL therapy for anti-PD-1-resistant metastatic lung cancer. V was trimmed by 4 bases and J by 4 bases, leaving 20 bases between them. The length of the CDR3 is 17 residues. Germline CDR1 is LNHDA and CDR2 is SQIVND (reference sequence). Sequencing used immunoSEQ v3. Libraries were prepared by immunoSEQ multiplex PCR; TCRdb keeps only in-frame clonotypes and omits some of them. The sample carries 55,000 to 70,000 clones, around 87% recorded once. The time point is: pre-treatment sample, taken before nivolumab and TIL therapy. The sample was blood, taken at baseline. The receptor's source is a person aged 25-85 years with non-small cell lung cancer. The chain is built from TRBV19 and TRBJ2-1; either TRBD1 or TRBD2 may fit D (6 bases each). Here the CDR3 reads CASSRGWSRGEYNEQFF. The CDR3 nucleotides are TGTGCCAGTAGTAGGGGATGGTCTAGGGGGGAATACAATGAGCAGTTCTTC. Using reference TRBV19 and TRBJ2-1 for the parts outside the CDR3, the full variable domain is DGGITQSPKYLFRKEGQNVTLSCEQNLNHDAMYWYRQDPGQGLRLIYYSQIVNDFQKGDIAEGYSVSREKKESFPLTVTSAQKNPTAFYLCASSRGWSRGEYNEQFFGPGTRLTVL.